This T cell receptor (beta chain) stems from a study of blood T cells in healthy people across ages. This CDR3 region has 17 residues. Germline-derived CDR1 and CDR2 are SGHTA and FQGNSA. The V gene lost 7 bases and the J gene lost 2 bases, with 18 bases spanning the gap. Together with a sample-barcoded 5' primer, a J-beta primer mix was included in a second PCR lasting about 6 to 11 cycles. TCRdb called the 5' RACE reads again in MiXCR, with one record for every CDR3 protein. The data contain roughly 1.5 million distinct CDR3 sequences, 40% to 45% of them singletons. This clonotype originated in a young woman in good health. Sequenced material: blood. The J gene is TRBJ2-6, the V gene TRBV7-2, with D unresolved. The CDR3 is CASIPFSGGPGANVLTF. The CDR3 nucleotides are TGTGCCAGCATCCCTTTCTCGGGCGGTCCTGGGGCCAACGTCCTGACTTTC.